The rows below give T cell receptor beta chains drawn from one sample of a study of control samples from healthy donors and cancer patients. This table comes from immunoSEQ multiplex PCR, and its TCRdb copy is limited to in-frame clones, with some not included. Here the sample spans 95,000 to 100,000 clones, around 89% being singletons. Source material: blood. The receptors were gathered from a young man in good health. Both conserved end residues are part of each CDR3. D genes are given only for firm matches. Expanded clones are given a class, and other clones once, few, many or no size at all.

j_gene: TRBJ2-3; v_gene: TRBV11-2; d_gene: TRBD2; abundance: .; CDR3aa: CASSSLAGGHTDTQYF; CDR3nt: TGTGCCAGCAGCTCCCTAGCGGGGGGGCACACAGATACGCAGTATTTT
j_gene: TRBJ1-3; v_gene: TRBV18; d_gene: TRBD1; abundance: .; CDR3aa: CASSWSQGAGNTIYF; CDR3nt: TGTGCCAGCTCTTGGTCCCAGGGGGCTGGAAACACCATATATTTT
j_gene: TRBJ2-1; v_gene: TRBV7-6; d_gene: TRBD2; abundance: .; CDR3aa: CASSLILAASSYNEQFF; CDR3nt: TGTGCCAGCAGCTTAATTCTAGCGGCTAGCTCCTACAATGAGCAGTTCTTC
j_gene: TRBJ1-5; v_gene: TRBV5-5; d_gene: .; abundance: .; CDR3aa: CASANAGVGQPQHF; CDR3nt: TGTGCCAGCGCAAATGCAGGGGTCGGGCAGCCCCAGCATTTT
j_gene: TRBJ2-7; v_gene: TRBV2; d_gene: TRBD2; abundance: .; CDR3aa: CATRGGETLYEQYF; CDR3nt: TGTGCCACCCGGGGAGGGGAAACCTTATACGAGCAGTACTTC
j_gene: TRBJ2-2; v_gene: TRBV3-1/TRBV3-2; d_gene: TRBD2; abundance: .; CDR3aa: CASSQYDGTSGGRTGELFF; CDR3nt: TGTGCCAGCAGCCAATATGACGGGACTAGCGGGGGACGCACCGGGGAGCTGTTTTTT
j_gene: TRBJ2-2; v_gene: TRBV3-1/TRBV3-2; d_gene: .; abundance: .; CDR3aa: CASSSFRRLERTGELFF; CDR3nt: TGTGCCAGCAGCTCTTTTAGGCGGTTGGAAAGGACCGGGGAGCTGTTTTTT
j_gene: TRBJ1-4; v_gene: TRBV3-1/TRBV3-2; d_gene: .; abundance: .; CDR3aa: CASSPKAVNEKLFF; CDR3nt: TGTGCCAGCAGCCCAAAAGCAGTGAATGAAAAACTGTTTTTT
j_gene: TRBJ2-1; v_gene: TRBV2; d_gene: .; abundance: .; CDR3aa: CASRWGGASDNEQFF; CDR3nt: TGTGCCAGCAGATGGGGGGGGGCTAGTGACAATGAGCAGTTCTTC
j_gene: TRBJ2-5; v_gene: TRBV4-1; d_gene: .; abundance: .; CDR3aa: CASSHDRGETQYF; CDR3nt: TGCGCCAGCAGCCACGACCGGGGTGAGACCCAGTACTTC
j_gene: TRBJ2-1; v_gene: TRBV12-3/TRBV12-4; d_gene: TRBD2; abundance: .; CDR3aa: CATDRTSGSAQFF; CDR3nt: TGTGCCACCGATAGAACCAGCGGGAGTGCACAGTTCTTC
j_gene: TRBJ2-5; v_gene: TRBV4-1; d_gene: .; abundance: few; CDR3aa: CASRREETQYF; CDR3nt: TGCGCCAGCAGGCGAGAAGAGACCCAGTACTTC
j_gene: TRBJ2-5; v_gene: TRBV5-4; d_gene: .; abundance: .; CDR3aa: CASSGSGWTAETQYF; CDR3nt: TGTGCCAGCAGCGGATCAGGGTGGACGGCAGAGACCCAGTACTTC
j_gene: TRBJ2-1; v_gene: TRBV12-3/TRBV12-4; d_gene: .; abundance: .; CDR3aa: CASSLDARVRFF; CDR3nt: TGTGCCAGCAGTTTAGACGCCCGGGTAAGGTTCTTC
j_gene: TRBJ1-1; v_gene: TRBV5-1; d_gene: .; abundance: .; CDR3aa: CASSSSDWAEAFF; CDR3nt: TGCGCCAGCAGCTCCTCTGATTGGGCTGAAGCTTTCTTT
j_gene: TRBJ1-2; v_gene: TRBV5-6; d_gene: .; abundance: .; CDR3aa: CASSAGTFYGYTF; CDR3nt: TGTGCCAGCAGCGCAGGGACTTTCTATGGCTACACCTTC
j_gene: TRBJ1-2; v_gene: TRBV12-3/TRBV12-4; d_gene: .; abundance: .; CDR3aa: CASSFPEFYGYTF; CDR3nt: TGTGCCAGCAGTTTTCCGGAGTTCTATGGCTACACCTTC
j_gene: TRBJ2-2; v_gene: TRBV24-1; d_gene: .; abundance: .; CDR3aa: CATKKGTGELFF; CDR3nt: TGTGCCACCAAAAAAGGGACCGGGGAGCTGTTTTTT
j_gene: TRBJ1-1; v_gene: TRBV5-6; d_gene: .; abundance: .; CDR3aa: CASSVGDRPNTEAFF; CDR3nt: TGTGCCAGCAGCGTAGGAGACAGGCCGAACACTGAAGCTTTCTTT
j_gene: TRBJ1-2; v_gene: TRBV10-3; d_gene: .; abundance: .; CDR3aa: CATMVTIQANYGYTF; CDR3nt: TGTGCCACAATGGTAACAATACAGGCTAACTATGGCTACACCTTC
j_gene: TRBJ2-5; v_gene: TRBV12-3/TRBV12-4; d_gene: .; abundance: .; CDR3aa: CASSQQGSETQYF; CDR3nt: TGTGCCAGCAGCCAACAGGGAAGTGAGACCCAGTACTTC